This record concerns one T cell receptor beta chain sequence. What it binds is not known. The sample comes from a study of early T cells in non-severe SARS-CoV-2 infection. Overall study: Chains were unpaired, as sequencing was done on bulk RNA from unsorted whole blood.

General study findings and limits: Matching against VDJdb likely underestimated virus-specific expansions, favoring anti-spike CD8.

Individual cDNA molecules received unique molecular identifiers. TCRdb called the 5' RACE reads again in MiXCR, with one record for every CDR3 protein. The sample consists of tens of thousands of distinct CDR3 sequences, 10% to 12% of them appearing once. This CDR3 region has 15 residues. The germline V gene encodes CDR1 LNHDA and CDR2 SQIVND (reference sequence). J lost 2 bases, V lost 7 bases, and 8 bases had no gene match. Sequencing used whole blood, obtained at baseline. The receptor was isolated from an adult who was a healthcare worker with PCR-confirmed SARS-CoV-2 infection or an uninfected control (not recorded which). The V gene is TRBV19, the J gene TRBJ2-1; TRBD1 matches 7 bases. The CDR3 DNA sequence: TGTGCCAGTAAGTTCCCAGGGGGTGCCTACAATGAGCAGTTCTTC. Its translation is CASKFPGGAYNEQFF.